These 30 T cell receptor beta chains originate from one sample sequenced in a study of T-cell memory formation after mild COVID-19. Each CDR3 protein gets one entry after TCRdb re-called the 5' RACE reads with MiXCR. The repertoire has some 260,000 distinct CDR3 sequences, 16% of them found once; the top ten carry 3.5%. The specimen sequenced was PBMCs or a T cell subset sorted from them (not recorded which). These receptors came from a man in his late teens or twenties who had mild COVID-19 (a few samples of this study predate the infection). Cell type and time point are not known.

This clonotype occurred many times. CDR3 sequence reads: CASSPPAGVHEQFF. As DNA, the CDR3 is TGTGCCAGCAGTCCCCCGGCGGGGGTACATGAGCAGTTCTTC. This chain connects TRBV3-1 to TRBJ2-1; 7 positions match TRBD2. V shed 6 bases and J 8 bases; nucleotides not matched to a gene: 10. Germline CDR1 reads LGHDT; CDR2 reads YNNKEL (reference sequence). The CDR3 extends over 14 amino acids.

Details on this clonotype: A much larger clone lies one base from this, so it may be a read error. This chain connects TRBV4-3 to TRBJ2-5; 7 nucleotides agree with TRBD1. The ends lost 4 bases at V and 2 bases at J; junction bases unmatched: 7. CDR3 length: 15 amino acids. The germline gives CDR1 LGHNA, CDR2 YSLEER. In nucleotides, the CDR3 is TGCGCCAGCAGCCGGGGACAGTGTTATCAAGAGACCCAGTACTTC. It yields the protein CASSRGQCYQETQYF.

The V gene is TRBV7-3, the J gene TRBJ2-5, with 11 bases fitting TRBD2. Germline lookup yields CDR1 SGHTA and CDR2 FQGTGA. With V trimmed by 3 bases and J by 6 bases, 3 bases remained unmatched. CDR3 length: 14 amino acids. CDR3 sequence: CASSFSGGGQTQYF. The CDR3 DNA reads TGTGCCAGCAGCTTTAGCGGGGGGGGCCAGACCCAGTACTTC.

This clonotype was observed many times. The J gene is TRBJ1-2, the V gene TRBV11-2; possible D gene TRBD1, 6 bases. Germline V gene data show CDR1 as SGHAT and CDR2 as FQNNGV. The CDR3 consists of 15 residues. Trimming took off 6 bases at V and 4 bases at J, with 18 bases between the two ends. CDR3 protein: CASRDTSGTTYGYTF. CDR3 in DNA: TGTGCCAGCAGAGACACATCCGGGACAACCTATGGCTACACCTTC. The full variable domain, completed using reference TRBV11-2 and TRBJ1-2, is EAGVAQSPRYKIIEKRQSVAFWCNPISGHATLYWYQQILGQGPKLLIQFQNNGVVDDSQLPKDRFSAERLKGVDSTLKIQPAKLEDSAVYLCASRDTSGTTYGYTFGSGTRLTVV.

This clonotype was observed a handful of times. The chain links TRBV9 to TRBJ2-2; D is possibly TRBD2 (7 bases). Germline-derived CDR1 and CDR2 are SGDLS and YYNGEE. V was shortened by 7 bases and J by 6 bases, with 19 bases between the two germline ends. This CDR3 contains 15 residues. This CDR3 reads CASGGAGGLSGELFF. DNA for the CDR3: TGTGCCAGCGGCGGGGCCGGGGGGCTGTCCGGGGAGCTGTTTTTT. The full variable domain, its missing parts supplied by reference TRBV9 and TRBJ2-2, is DSGVTQTPKHLITATGQRVTLRCSPRSGDLSVYWYQQSLDQGLQFLIQYYNGEERAKGNILERFSAQQFPDLHSELNLSSLELGDSALYFCASGGAGGLSGELFFGEGSRLTVL.

The CDR3 bases are TGTGCCACCAGTGAACCGGACAGGGGGCAAAGCTACGAGCAGTACGTC. Its translation: CATSEPDRGQSYEQYV. The V and J genes are TRBV24-1 and TRBJ2-7; 11 nucleotides match TRBD1. This CDR3 has 16 amino acids. Unmatched junction bases numbered 7, after V lost 4 bases and J lost 3 bases. Looked up from germline, CDR1 is KGHDR and CDR2 is SFDVKD.

V usage is TRBV20-1 and J usage is TRBJ2-3; 7 bases agree with TRBD2. V shed 2 bases, J shed 1 base, and the junction held 6 bases outside the gene matches. Germline CDR1 reads DFQATT; CDR2 reads SNEGSKA (reference sequence). This CDR3 contains 15 residues. The CDR3 DNA reads TGCAGTGCTAGAAAAGCGGGGTGGGGCACAGATACGCAGTATTTT. It encodes CSARKAGWGTDTQYF.

In its sample, this clonotype was seen a few times. V usage is TRBV5-6 and J usage is TRBJ1-2; possibly TRBD1 for D (5 bases). Germline V CDR1 and CDR2: SGHDT, YYEEEE. V shed 4 bases and J shed 2 bases, with 9 bases lying between them. CDR3 length: 13 residues. Here the CDR3 reads CASSRGRNYGYTF. CDR3 sequence (DNA): TGTGCCAGCAGCAGGGGACGGAACTATGGCTACACCTTC.

This clonotype was counted a few times. The CDR3 coding sequence is TGTGCCAGCAGCCGAGGGGGGGGTCAAGAGACCCAGTACTTC. Translation: CASSRGGGQETQYF. The gene calls are TRBV7-8 and TRBJ2-5, with D possibly matching TRBD2 (7 bases). The CDR3 is 14 residues long. The germline CDR1 and CDR2 sequences are SGHVS and FQNEAQ. The V and J ends lost 5 bases and 2 bases respectively, with 12 bases between them.

The rearrangement uses TRBV5-5 and TRBJ1-1; no reliable D call. The CDR3 is 14 amino acids. Deletions cut 1 base from V and 4 bases from J, with 11 bases between. Germline CDR1 reads SGHKS; CDR2 reads YYEKEE (reference sequence). In nucleotides, the CDR3 is TGTGCCAGCAGCTTGCCTAATATGGGCACTGAAGCTTTCTTT. Its translation is CASSLPNMGTEAFF.

The rearrangement uses TRBV20-1 and TRBJ2-1; 8 positions agree with TRBD1. The CDR3 sequence is 12 residues long. The germline V gene encodes CDR1 DFQATT and CDR2 SNEGSKA (reference sequence). J was trimmed by 4 bases and V by 7 bases; bases with no gene match: 3. The CDR3: CSGQGNYNEQFF. The CDR3 DNA is TGCAGTGGACAGGGGAATTACAATGAGCAGTTCTTC.

This clonotype turned up a few times. CDR3 in amino acids: CASTERTDQPQHF. The CDR3 DNA is TGTGCCAGCACAGAGAGAACCGATCAGCCCCAGCATTTT. V gene TRBV6-6 combines with J gene TRBJ1-5; D is unresolved. Germline V gene data show CDR1 as MNHNY and CDR2 as SVGAGI (reference sequence). V lost 7 bases and J lost 5, with 12 bases in between. The length of the CDR3 is 13 residues.

The chain recombines TRBV28 with TRBJ1-5, with D hard to call. The V end lost 11 bases, the J end lost 2 bases, and 10 bases lay between the germline ends. Germline V gene sequence: CDR1 MDHEN, CDR2 SYDVKM. This CDR3 contains 12 residues. DNA of the CDR3: TGTGCCCCCACCGGCCGCAATCAGCCCCAGCATTTT. As protein: CAPTGRNQPQHF.

This clonotype was observed a few times. This chain uses TRBV20-1 with TRBJ1-2, with TRBD1 as a possible D gene (5 bases). Germline assignment: CDR1 DFQATT and CDR2 SNEGSKA (reference sequence). V was clipped by 3 bases and J by 7 bases, with 12 bases between them. The CDR3 has 12 amino acids. CDR3 residues: CSARQGGLGYTF. CDR3 in DNA: TGCAGTGCTAGGCAGGGAGGCCTTGGCTACACCTTC.

This chain joins TRBV12-3 or TRBV12-4 and TRBJ2-7; 9 bases map to TRBD2. The J segment lost 4 bases and the V segment lost 2 bases, leaving 6 bases of the junction unmatched. This CDR3 is 15 amino acids long. CDR3 loop: CASSLWRGGLYEQYF. CDR3 nucleotides: TGTGCCAGCAGTTTATGGCGGGGGGGCTTATACGAGCAGTACTTC.

This clonotype was picked up a small number of times. The genes are TRBV12-3 or TRBV12-4 and TRBJ2-7; weak D call: TRBD2 (5 bases). V gave up 6 bases and J gave up 6 bases, with 15 bases separating them. The CDR3 contains 13 residues. The CDR3 DNA reads as TGTGCCAGCAGCCCGCAGTTGGGGAGCGAGCAGTACTTC. It is translated as CASSPQLGSEQYF.

This clonotype was seen a few times. The chain links TRBV7-6 to TRBJ1-5; D unresolved. The CDR3 is 15 amino acids. Per the germline V gene, CDR1 is SGHVS and CDR2 is FNYEAQ. Trimming took 2 bases from V and 5 from J, leaving 13 bases between them. CDR3 sequence (DNA): TGTGCCAGCAGCTTATTTGAAGGGAGCCATCAGCCCCAGCATTTT. This sequence encodes CASSLFEGSHQPQHF.

This chain uses TRBV15 with TRBJ2-1; unclear D gene. This CDR3 is built from 14 residues. Germline-derived CDR1 and CDR2 are LNHNV and YYDKDF (reference sequence). V gave up 0 bases and J gave up 10 bases, with 13 bases separating them. The CDR3 spells CATSRDRIAEEQFF. In DNA form, the CDR3 reads TGTGCCACCAGCAGAGACCGTATAGCCGAGGAGCAGTTCTTC.

The chain carries TRBV4-2 and TRBJ2-5; 11 bases fit TRBD2. CDR1 and CDR2 from the germline V gene are LGHNA and YNFKEQ. V lost 0 bases, J lost 5 bases, and 8 bases stayed unmatched. CDR3 length: 17 residues. The CDR3 region has the DNA TGTGCCAGCAGCCAAGATCCGCTAGCGGGGGGCTCCGAGACCCAGTACTTC. Translated, it gives CASSQDPLAGGSETQYF.

This clonotype was counted between two and nine times. The rearrangement uses TRBV7-3 and TRBJ1-2, with 7 bases fitting TRBD1. The CDR3 is 15 residues long. Losses at the gene ends were 5 bases for V and 4 bases for J; bases not matched to a gene: 10. Germline CDR1 is SGHTA and CDR2 is FQGTGA. The CDR3 sequence is CASSAEPTGFYGYTF. The CDR3 nucleotides read TGTGCCAGCAGCGCAGAACCGACAGGGTTCTATGGCTACACCTTC. Together with reference TRBV7-3 and TRBJ1-2, the CDR3 gives the full variable domain: GAGVSQTPSNKVTEKGKYVELRCDPISGHTALYWYRQSLGQGPEFLIYFQGTGAADDSGLPNDRFFAVRPEGSVSTLKIQRTERGDSAVYLCASSAEPTGFYGYTFGSGTRLTVV.

The chain carries TRBV20-1 and TRBJ2-3; 11 nucleotides line up with TRBD2. Germline V gene lookup returns CDR1 DFQATT and CDR2 SNEGSKA (reference sequence). With V trimmed by 6 bases and J by 2 bases, 7 bases remained unmatched. This CDR3 spans 15 amino acids. This CDR3 reads CSASGTSGTTDTQYF. DNA for the CDR3: TGCAGTGCGAGCGGGACTAGCGGAACCACAGATACGCAGTATTTT.

The chain combines TRBV5-4 with TRBJ2-6; D might be TRBD2 (7 bases). The CDR3 runs 17 residues. The V end was cut by 4 bases, the J end by 0 bases, with 14 bases between. From germline, CDR1 is SGHNT and CDR2 YYREEE (reference sequence). CDR3 sequence: CASSPGEGVSGANVLTF. The CDR3 bases are TGTGCCAGCAGCCCTGGGGAGGGGGTCTCTGGGGCCAACGTCCTGACTTTC.

The chain uses TRBV11-2 and TRBJ2-2, with D perhaps TRBD2 (6 bases). The CDR3 has 17 amino acids. The germline V gene has CDR1 SGHAT and CDR2 FQNNGV. The V gene lost 6 bases and the J gene lost 0 bases, with 17 bases spanning the gap. Here the CDR3 reads CASSLRWRVSNTGELFF. The CDR3 DNA sequence: TGTGCCAGCAGTTTGCGGTGGAGGGTATCGAACACCGGGGAGCTGTTTTTT.

The rearrangement uses TRBV9 and TRBJ2-5, with 8 bases identical to TRBD2. Germline-derived CDR1 and CDR2 are SGDLS and YYNGEE. The length of the CDR3 is 15 residues. Unmatched junction bases numbered 9, after V lost 4 bases and J lost 4 bases. The CDR3, as DNA: TGTGCCAGCAGCCGAGGGGCTAGCGGGTTAGAGACCCAGTACTTC. Translation: CASSRGASGLETQYF.

This clonotype was seen many times. The chain uses TRBV5-1 and TRBJ1-6; 7 bases align to TRBD1. Germline-derived CDR1 and CDR2 are SGHRS and YFSETQ. CDR3 length: 14 residues. With 3 bases clipped from V and 6 bases from J, the junction kept 3 bases outside the gene matches. The CDR3 loop is CASSSGTVNSPLHF. The CDR3 DNA is TGCGCCAGCAGCTCCGGGACAGTTAATTCACCCCTCCACTTT. The full variable domain, with the rest looked up from reference TRBV5-1 and TRBJ1-6, is KAGVTQTPRYLIKTRGQQVTLSCSPISGHRSVSWYQQTPGQGLQFLFEYFSETQRNKGNFPGRFSGRQFSNSRSEMNVSTLELGDSALYLCASSSGTVNSPLHFGNGTRLTVT.

With respect to this clonotype: A read error may produce the germline difference seen at one junction end. This sequence joins TRBV7-7 and TRBJ2-5; 7 bases map to TRBD1. The CDR3 extends over 16 amino acids. CDR1 and CDR2 (germline): SSHAT, FNYEAQ (reference sequence). This CDR3 reads CASSLGGQATLETQYF. DNA for the CDR3: TGTGCTAGCAGCTTAGGTGGACAGGCAACTCTGGAGACCCAGTACTTC.

A few counts support this clonotype. The rearrangement joins TRBV7-9 to TRBJ2-7, with D maybe TRBD1 (5 bases). Germline loops: CDR1 SEHNR, CDR2 FQNEAQ (reference sequence). There are 14 residues in the CDR3. The V end lost 1 base, the J end lost 5 bases, and 12 bases lay between the germline ends. The CDR3 coding sequence is TGTGCCAGCAGCTTAGTGGCTGGGGCCGACGAGCAGTACTTC. This translates into CASSLVAGADEQYF.

This clonotype was observed a few times. The chain has TRBV7-9 and TRBJ2-7; D possibly corresponds to TRBD1 (5 bases). Germline assignment: CDR1 SEHNR and CDR2 FQNEAQ (reference sequence). Trimming took 5 bases from V and 1 from J, leaving 12 bases between them. The CDR3 consists of 14 residues. CDR3 nucleotide sequence: TGTGCCAGCAGCCCCAGGGCCACGTCCTACGAGCAGTACGTC. It specifies CASSPRATSYEQYV.

In its sample, this clonotype was seen a few times. The chain couples TRBV29-1 to TRBJ2-7; TRBD1 agrees at 8 bases. V trimming: 6 bases; J trimming: 2 bases; junction bases outside the gene matches: 6. Germline lookup yields CDR1 SQVTM and CDR2 ANQGSEA. The CDR3 is 13 amino acids. This chain's CDR3 is CSVWTGHPYEQYF. The DNA for the CDR3 is TGCAGCGTGTGGACAGGGCATCCCTACGAGCAGTACTTC.

J is TRBJ2-1 and V is TRBV9; the match to TRBD1 covers 8 bases. CDR1 and CDR2 (germline): SGDLS, YYNGEE. Trimming at V came to 0 bases and at J to 6 bases, leaving 5 bases not matched to a gene. The CDR3 covers 15 residues. The CDR3 DNA is TGTGCCAGCAGCGTAGGTGGACAGGGTCTCAATGAGCAGTTCTTC. It specifies CASSVGGQGLNEQFF.